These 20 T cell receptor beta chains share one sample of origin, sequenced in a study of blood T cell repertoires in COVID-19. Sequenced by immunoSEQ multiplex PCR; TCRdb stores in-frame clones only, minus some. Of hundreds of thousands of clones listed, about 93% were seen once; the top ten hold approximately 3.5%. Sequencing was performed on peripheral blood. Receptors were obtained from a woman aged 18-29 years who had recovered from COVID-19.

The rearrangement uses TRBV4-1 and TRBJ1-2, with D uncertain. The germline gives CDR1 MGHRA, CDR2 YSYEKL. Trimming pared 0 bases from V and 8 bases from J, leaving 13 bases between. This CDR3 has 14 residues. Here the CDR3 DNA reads TGCGCCAGCAGCCAAGATAACCGGTCCTGGGGCTACACCTTC. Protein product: CASSQDNRSWGYTF.

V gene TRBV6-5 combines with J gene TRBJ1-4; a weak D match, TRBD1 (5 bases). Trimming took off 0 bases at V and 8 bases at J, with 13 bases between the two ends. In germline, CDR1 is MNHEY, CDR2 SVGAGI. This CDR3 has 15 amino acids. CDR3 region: CASSYSWGVEEKLFF. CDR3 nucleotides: TGTGCCAGCAGTTACTCTTGGGGGGTGGAGGAAAAACTGTTTTTT.

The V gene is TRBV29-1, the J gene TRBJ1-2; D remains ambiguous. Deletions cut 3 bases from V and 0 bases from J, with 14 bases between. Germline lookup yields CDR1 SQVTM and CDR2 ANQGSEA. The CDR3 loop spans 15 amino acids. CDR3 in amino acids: CSVDRRAASNYGYTF. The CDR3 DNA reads TGCAGCGTTGATCGGCGGGCAGCCTCTAACTATGGCTACACCTTC.

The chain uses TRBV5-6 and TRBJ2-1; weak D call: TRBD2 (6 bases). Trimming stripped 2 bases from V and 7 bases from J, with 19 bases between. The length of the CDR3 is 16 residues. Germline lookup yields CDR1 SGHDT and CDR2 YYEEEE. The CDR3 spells CASSFSGGGSGNEQFF. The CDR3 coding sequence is TGTGCCAGCAGCTTTTCTGGCGGCGGTAGCGGAAATGAGCAGTTCTTC.

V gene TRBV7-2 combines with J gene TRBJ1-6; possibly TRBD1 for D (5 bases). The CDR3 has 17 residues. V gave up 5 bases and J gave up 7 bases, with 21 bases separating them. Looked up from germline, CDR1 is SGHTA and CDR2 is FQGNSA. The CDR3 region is CASSPAAGVANNSPLHF. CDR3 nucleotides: TGTGCCAGCAGCCCTGCGGCGGGGGTGGCAAACAATTCACCCCTCCACTTT.

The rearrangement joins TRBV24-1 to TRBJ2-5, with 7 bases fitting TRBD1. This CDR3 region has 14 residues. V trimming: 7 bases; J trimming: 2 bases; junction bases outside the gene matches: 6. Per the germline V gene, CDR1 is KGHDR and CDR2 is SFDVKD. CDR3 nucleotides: TGTGCCACCAGGGCAGGGGGTTCTCAAGAGACCCAGTACTTC. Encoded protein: CATRAGGSQETQYF.

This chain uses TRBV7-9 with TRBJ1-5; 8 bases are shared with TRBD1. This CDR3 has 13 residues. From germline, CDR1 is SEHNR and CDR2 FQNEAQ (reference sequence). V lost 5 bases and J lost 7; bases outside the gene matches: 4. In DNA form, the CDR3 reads TGTGCCAGCAGCCCGGACAGGGCCCAGCCCCAGCATTTT. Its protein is CASSPDRAQPQHF.

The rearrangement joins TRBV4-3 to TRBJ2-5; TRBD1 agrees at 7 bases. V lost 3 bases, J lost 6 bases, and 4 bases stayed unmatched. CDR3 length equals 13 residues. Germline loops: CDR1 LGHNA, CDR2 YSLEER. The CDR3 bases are TGCGCCAGCAGCCAGTACAGGGGTCAGACCCAGTACTTC. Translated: CASSQYRGQTQYF.

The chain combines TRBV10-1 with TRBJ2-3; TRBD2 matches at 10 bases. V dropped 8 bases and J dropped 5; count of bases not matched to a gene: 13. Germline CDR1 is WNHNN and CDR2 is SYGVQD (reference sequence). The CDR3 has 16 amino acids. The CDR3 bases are TGCGCCAGCTCACGCTCCGTAGCGGGAGGCAAAGATACGCAGTATTTT. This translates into CASSRSVAGGKDTQYF.

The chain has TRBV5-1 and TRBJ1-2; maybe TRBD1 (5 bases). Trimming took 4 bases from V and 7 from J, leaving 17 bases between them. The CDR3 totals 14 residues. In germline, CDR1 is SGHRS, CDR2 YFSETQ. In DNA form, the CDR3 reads TGCGCCAGCAGCAGTGGGGGGGGTCCTCCTGGCTACACCTTC. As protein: CASSSGGGPPGYTF.

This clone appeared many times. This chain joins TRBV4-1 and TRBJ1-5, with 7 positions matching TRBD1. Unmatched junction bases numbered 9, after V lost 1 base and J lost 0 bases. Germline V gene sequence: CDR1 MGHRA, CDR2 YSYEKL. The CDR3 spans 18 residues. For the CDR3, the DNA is TGCGCCAGCAGCCAAGGGGCACAGGGGATTCATAGCAATCAGCCCCAGCATTTT. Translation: CASSQGAQGIHSNQPQHF.

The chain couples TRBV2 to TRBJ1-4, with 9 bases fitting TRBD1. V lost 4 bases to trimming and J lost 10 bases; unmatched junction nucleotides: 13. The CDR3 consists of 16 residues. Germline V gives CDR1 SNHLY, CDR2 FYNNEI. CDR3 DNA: TGTGCCAGCAGTGTTAGAGGACAGGGGTTCTTCGGAAAACTGTTTTTT. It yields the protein CASSVRGQGFFGKLFF.

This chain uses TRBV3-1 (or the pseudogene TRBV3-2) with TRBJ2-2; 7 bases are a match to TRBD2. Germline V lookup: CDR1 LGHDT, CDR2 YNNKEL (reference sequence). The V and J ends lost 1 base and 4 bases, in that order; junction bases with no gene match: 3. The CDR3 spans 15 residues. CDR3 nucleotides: TGTGCCAGCAGCCAAGTTTGGGGGGGCACCGGGGAGCTGTTTTTT. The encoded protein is CASSQVWGGTGELFF.

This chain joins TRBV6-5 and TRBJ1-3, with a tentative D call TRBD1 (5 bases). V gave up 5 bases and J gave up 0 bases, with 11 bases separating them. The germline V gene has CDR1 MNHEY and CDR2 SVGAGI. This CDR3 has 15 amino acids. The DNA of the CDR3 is TGTGCCAGCAGTAGGGGACTGGACTCTGGAAACACCATATATTTT. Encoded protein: CASSRGLDSGNTIYF.

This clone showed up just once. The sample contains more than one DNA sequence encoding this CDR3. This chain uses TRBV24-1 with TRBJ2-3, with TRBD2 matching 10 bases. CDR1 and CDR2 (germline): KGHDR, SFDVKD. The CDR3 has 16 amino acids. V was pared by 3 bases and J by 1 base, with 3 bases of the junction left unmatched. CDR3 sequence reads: CATSDPGLAGTDTQYF. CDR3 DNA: TGTGCCACCAGTGATCCCGGACTAGCGGGCACAGATACGCAGTATTTT.

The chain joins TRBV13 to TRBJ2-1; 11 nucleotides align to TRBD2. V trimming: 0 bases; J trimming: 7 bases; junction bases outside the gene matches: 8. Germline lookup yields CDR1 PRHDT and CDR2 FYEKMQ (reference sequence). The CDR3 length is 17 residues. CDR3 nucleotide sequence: TGTGCCAGCAGCTTAGGTTATACTAGCGGGAGTGAAAATGAGCAGTTCTTC. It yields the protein CASSLGYTSGSENEQFF.

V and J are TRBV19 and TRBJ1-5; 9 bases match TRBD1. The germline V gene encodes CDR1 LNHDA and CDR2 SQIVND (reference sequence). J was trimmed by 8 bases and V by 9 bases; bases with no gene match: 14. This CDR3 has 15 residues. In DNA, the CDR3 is TGTGCCAGCCAACCGGGACAGGGCTTTTGGGAGCCCCAGCATTTT. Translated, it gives CASQPGQGFWEPQHF.

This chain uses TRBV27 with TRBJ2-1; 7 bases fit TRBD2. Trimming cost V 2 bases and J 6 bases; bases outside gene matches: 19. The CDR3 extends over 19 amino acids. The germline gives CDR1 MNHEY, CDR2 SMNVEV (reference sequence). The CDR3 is CASSLNPLWGRARVNEQFF. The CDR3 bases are TGTGCCAGCAGTTTAAATCCTTTATGGGGGAGGGCCCGTGTCAATGAGCAGTTCTTC.

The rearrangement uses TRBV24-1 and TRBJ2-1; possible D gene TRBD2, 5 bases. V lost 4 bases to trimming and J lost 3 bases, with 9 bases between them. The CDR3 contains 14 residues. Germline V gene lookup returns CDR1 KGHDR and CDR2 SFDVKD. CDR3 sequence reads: CATSDRGIYNEQFF. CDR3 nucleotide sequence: TGTGCCACCAGTGACAGAGGGATCTACAATGAGCAGTTCTTC.

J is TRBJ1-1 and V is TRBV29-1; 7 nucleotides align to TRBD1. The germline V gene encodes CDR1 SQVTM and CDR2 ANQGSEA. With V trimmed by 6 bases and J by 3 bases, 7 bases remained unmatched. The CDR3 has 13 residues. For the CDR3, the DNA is TGCAGCGTGGCGACAGGGTTGGACACTGAAGCTTTCTTT. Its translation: CSVATGLDTEAFF.